The 29 T cell receptor beta chains given below trace back to one sample, sequenced in a study of sequential checkpoint blockade in melanoma. This sample's treatment: randomized to nivolumab then ipilimumab (arm A) or the reverse (arm B). Method: immunoSEQ multiplex PCR; TCRdb's copy keeps in-frame clones and lacks some. Among some 8,200 clones listed, 50% to 60% were seen once. The source was CD8+ T cells sorted from blood (inferred from file names), collected from a patient given nivolumab and ipilimumab in sequence. The receptors were sampled from a human donor with melanoma.

Written as DNA, the CDR3 is TGCAGCGCTCCAGGGGGCCCGAACACTGAAGCTTTCTTT. Protein sequence: CSAPGGPNTEAFF. The V and J genes are TRBV29-1 and TRBJ1-1, with 8 nucleotides matching TRBD1. V dropped 7 bases and J dropped 1; count of bases not matched to a gene: 5. The CDR3 runs to 13 residues. Looked up from germline, CDR1 is SQVTM and CDR2 is ANQGSEA. Full variable domain (outside the CDR3, taken from reference TRBV29-1 and TRBJ1-1): SAVISQKPSRDICQRGTSLTIQCQVDSQVTMMFWYRQQPGQSLTLIATANQGSEATYESGFVIDKFPISRPNLTFSTLTVSNMSPEDSSIYLCSAPGGPNTEAFFGQGTRLTVV.

This rearrangement joins TRBV29-1 to TRBJ2-7; 9 bases align to TRBD2. Losses at the gene ends were 7 bases for V and 4 bases for J; bases not matched to a gene: 8. There are 13 residues in the CDR3. The germline CDR1 and CDR2 sequences are SQVTM and ANQGSEA. CDR3 sequence: CSALGGGAYEQYF. The DNA of the CDR3 is TGCAGCGCGTTGGGCGGGGGGGCTTACGAGCAGTACTTC.

This clone was counted a few times. This chain connects TRBV7-9 to TRBJ1-5; no reliable D call. Per the germline V gene, CDR1 is SEHNR and CDR2 is FQNEAQ (reference sequence). Trimming removed 5 bases at V and 1 base at J, with 9 bases between. This CDR3 is built from 14 residues. The CDR3, as DNA: TGTGCCAGCAGCCCGCCGGGAAGCAATCAGCCCCAGCATTTT. Its translation: CASSPPGSNQPQHF.

This clone showed up just a few times. The CDR3: CASSLLGTLGNTIYF. The CDR3 DNA reads as TGTGCCAGCAGCCTTCTCGGGACTCTTGGAAACACCATATATTTT. The chain combines TRBV4-2 with TRBJ1-3; the D gene is possibly TRBD1 (5 bases). The CDR3 loop spans 15 amino acids. CDR1 is LGHNA, CDR2 YNFKEQ, per germline. V gave up 4 bases and J gave up 3 bases, with 13 bases separating them.

V and J are TRBV6-5 and TRBJ1-4, with unresolved D. V gave up 5 bases and J gave up 1 base, with 5 bases separating them. The germline V gene encodes CDR1 MNHEY and CDR2 SVGAGI. The CDR3 length is 13 residues. CDR3 nucleotide sequence: TGTGCCAGCAGTCGGGTAACTAATGAAAAACTGTTTTTT. Its protein is CASSRVTNEKLFF.

The genes are TRBV6-1 and TRBJ1-2; possible D gene TRBD1, 5 bases. This CDR3 is 13 amino acids long. Trimming shortened V by 1 base and J by 4 bases, and 7 bases separated the two germline ends. Germline V gene data show CDR1 as MNHNS and CDR2 as SASEGT. The CDR3 sequence: CASSEGQIYGYTF. The CDR3 nucleotides read TGTGCCAGCAGTGAAGGACAGATCTATGGCTACACCTTC.

The chain uses TRBV9 and TRBJ2-7; 10 bases align to TRBD2. The V gene's germline CDR1 is SGDLS and CDR2 YYNGEE. There are 15 residues in the CDR3. Germline trimming cut 0 bases from V and 2 bases from J; bases unmatched to any gene: 2. CDR3 sequence (DNA): TGTGCCAGCAGCGTAGGAACTAGCGGGGCCTACGAGCAGTACTTC. Residues: CASSVGTSGAYEQYF.

The V and J genes are TRBV11-1 and TRBJ1-2, with 8 positions matching TRBD1. With V trimmed by 3 bases and J by 6 bases, 6 bases remained unmatched. The CDR3 has 14 residues. Germline V gives CDR1 SGHAT, CDR2 FQDESV (reference sequence). DNA of the CDR3: TGTGCCAGCAGCTTCGCAGGGGGCGCGGATGGCTACACCTTC. Amino acids: CASSFAGGADGYTF.

In DNA, the CDR3 is TGTGCCAGCAGCTTGTCGGGAAACTTCGAGCAGTACTTC. Its translation is CASSLSGNFEQYF. The chain combines TRBV5-8 with TRBJ2-7; D perhaps matches TRBD2 (5 bases). Germline V gives CDR1 SGHTS, CDR2 YDEGEE. The CDR3 length is 13 residues. The V end was cut by 1 base, the J end by 6 bases, with 11 bases between.

J is TRBJ1-6 and V is TRBV9; 9 bases are a match to TRBD1. Germline assignment: CDR1 SGDLS and CDR2 YYNGEE. The CDR3 is 17 residues long. V trimming: 4 bases; J trimming: 3 bases; junction bases outside the gene matches: 8. In DNA form, the CDR3 reads TGTGCCAGCAGCTCCCGACCGGGACAGGGCTATAATTCACCCCTCCACTTT. Residues: CASSSRPGQGYNSPLHF.

This clone is termed medium-sized. The V and J genes are TRBV4-3 and TRBJ1-5, with D possibly being TRBD1 (6 bases). The germline V and J ends were trimmed by 4 bases and 7 bases, with 20 bases remaining between them. CDR1 and CDR2 from the germline V gene are LGHNA and YSLEER. This CDR3 has 16 residues. In DNA, the CDR3 is TGCGCCAGCAGCCCGGATACGACAGGTGTTGTCCAGCCCCAGCATTTT. Translating it yields CASSPDTTGVVQPQHF.

V and J are TRBV2 and TRBJ2-7; TRBD1 is a possible D gene (5 bases). CDR1 is SNHLY and CDR2 is FYNNEI in the germline V gene. Trimming took off 8 bases at V and 2 bases at J, with 13 bases between the two ends. The CDR3 has 13 amino acids. CDR3 loop: CASSPTGPYEQYF. Here the CDR3 DNA reads TGTGCCAGCTCGCCCACAGGCCCCTACGAGCAGTACTTC. The full variable domain, with the rest looked up from reference TRBV2 and TRBJ2-7, is EPEVTQTPSHQVTQMGQEVILRCVPISNHLYFYWYRQILGQKVEFLVSFYNNEISEKSEIFDDQFSVERPDGSNFTLKIRSTKLEDSAMYFCASSPTGPYEQYFGPGTRLTVT.

The chain carries TRBV28 and TRBJ1-6; D gene ambiguous. Trimming left V 5 bases short and J 3 bases short, with 11 bases between. This CDR3 contains 15 residues. Germline assignment: CDR1 MDHEN and CDR2 SYDVKM. CDR3: CASSPPRVYNSPLHF. CDR3 nucleotide sequence: TGTGCCAGCAGTCCCCCTCGGGTCTATAATTCACCCCTCCACTTT.

The CDR3 loop reads CASSLEGGLAYEQYF. As DNA, the CDR3 is TGTGCCAGCAGCTTAGAGGGAGGGTTGGCCTACGAGCAGTACTTC. The V gene is TRBV7-2, the J gene TRBJ2-7, with 7 bases lining up with TRBD2. The CDR3 extends over 15 amino acids. J lost 2 bases, V lost 1 base, and 5 bases had no gene match. Germline-derived CDR1 and CDR2 are SGHTA and FQGNSA. Complete variable domain (other parts from reference TRBV7-2 and TRBJ2-7): GAGVSQSPSNKVTEKGKDVELRCDPISGHTALYWYRQSLGQGLEFLIYFQGNSAPDKSGLPSDRFSAERTGGSVSTLTIQRTQQEDSAVYLCASSLEGGLAYEQYFGPGTRLTVT.

The J gene is TRBJ2-7, the V gene TRBV4-3; 7 bases match TRBD2. J gave up 13 bases and V 0 bases, and 12 bases lay outside the gene matches. The CDR3 length is 14 residues. Germline CDR1 LGHNA, CDR2 YSLEER. DNA of the CDR3: TGCGCCAGCAGCCAAGATAGAACGGCCCGGGAGGTTTACTTC. Translating gives CASSQDRTAREVYF.

This clone was detected a few times. The chain employs TRBV5-6 and TRBJ2-7, with 9 bases that match TRBD1. This CDR3 contains 14 residues. From germline, CDR1 is SGHDT and CDR2 YYEEEE. J lost 3 bases, V lost 2 bases, and 3 bases had no gene match. This CDR3 is CASSFSGQGYEQYF. Here the CDR3 DNA reads TGTGCCAGCAGCTTCTCGGGACAGGGCTACGAGCAGTACTTC.

This clone was seen a handful of times. This chain uses TRBV4-1 with TRBJ1-5, with D possibly TRBD1 on 5 matching bases. The germline V gene has CDR1 MGHRA and CDR2 YSYEKL. The V end was cut by 0 bases, the J end by 9 bases, with 15 bases between. This CDR3 is built from 15 residues. Here the CDR3 DNA reads TGCGCCAGCAGCCAAGATGGGCAGGGTGGTGCGCCCCAGCATTTT. This encodes CASSQDGQGGAPQHF.

In its sample, this clone is medium-sized. The rearrangement uses TRBV4-2 and TRBJ1-1; possibly TRBD1 for D (6 bases). The CDR3 consists of 15 residues. The V and J ends lost 4 bases and 2 bases respectively, with 14 bases between them. Looked up from germline, CDR1 is LGHNA and CDR2 is YNFKEQ. The DNA for the CDR3 is TGTGCCAGCAGCCCCGCGGCACAGGGTAACACTGAAGCTTTCTTT. It codes for CASSPAAQGNTEAFF.

V usage is TRBV27 and J usage is TRBJ1-2; D unresolved. This CDR3 spans 14 amino acids. CDR1 and CDR2 from the germline V gene are MNHEY and SMNVEV (reference sequence). V was cut by 0 bases and J by 6 bases, with 11 bases left in between. CDR3 loop: CASSLSGVFNGYTF. CDR3 in DNA: TGTGCCAGCAGTTTATCCGGGGTTTTCAATGGCTACACCTTC.

V gene TRBV11-2 combines with J gene TRBJ2-7, with 10 bases matching TRBD2. Per the germline V gene, CDR1 is SGHAT and CDR2 is FQNNGV. This CDR3 region has 14 residues. V shed 5 bases and J 7 bases; nucleotides not matched to a gene: 8. DNA for the CDR3: TGTGCCAGCAGCATTAGCGGGGGGCCGATGGAGCAGTACTTC. This encodes CASSISGGPMEQYF.

This clone was picked up a small number of times. The V gene is TRBV4-1, the J gene TRBJ2-7, with a possible D match to TRBD1 (6 bases). V gave up 1 base and J gave up 2 bases, with 12 bases separating them. The CDR3 extends over 15 amino acids. CDR1 is MGHRA, CDR2 YSYEKL, per germline. The CDR3 reads CASSQVKGVAYEQYF. CDR3 nucleotide sequence: TGCGCCAGCAGCCAAGTTAAGGGGGTCGCCTACGAGCAGTACTTC.

The genes are TRBV9 and TRBJ1-1; D uncertain. Germline assignment: CDR1 SGDLS and CDR2 YYNGEE. The V gene lost 0 bases and the J gene lost 1 base, with 7 bases spanning the gap. This CDR3 region has 14 residues. The CDR3 sequence is CASSVVPGNTEAFF. The DNA for the CDR3 is TGTGCCAGCAGCGTAGTCCCGGGGAACACTGAAGCTTTCTTT.

The chain recombines TRBV27 with TRBJ1-4, with D maybe TRBD1 (5 bases). CDR3 length: 14 residues. Trimming took off 2 bases at V and 3 bases at J, with 7 bases between the two ends. Germline CDR1 and CDR2: MNHEY and SMNVEV (reference sequence). CDR3 DNA: TGTGCCAGCAGTTTAGACAGCTCTAATGAAAAACTGTTTTTT. As protein: CASSLDSSNEKLFF.

The rearrangement joins TRBV9 to TRBJ1-4; a possible D gene is TRBD1 (6 bases). Trimming cost V 0 bases and J 0 bases, with 12 bases left between them. The CDR3 extends over 17 amino acids. CDR1 and CDR2 (germline): SGDLS, YYNGEE. The CDR3 protein is CASSVAGTLATNEKLFF. CDR3 coding DNA: TGTGCCAGCAGCGTAGCAGGGACACTAGCAACTAATGAAAAACTGTTTTTT.

The CDR3 sequence: CASTDGSHEQYF. The CDR3 coding sequence is TGTGCCAGTACAGATGGTTCCCACGAGCAGTACTTC. V usage is TRBV19 and J usage is TRBJ2-7; D remains unclear. Germline loops: CDR1 LNHDA, CDR2 SQIVND (reference sequence). The germline V and J ends were trimmed by 7 bases and 5 bases, with 12 bases remaining between them. The CDR3 is 12 amino acids.

The gene calls are TRBV6-5 and TRBJ1-6, with a possible D match to TRBD1 (6 bases). Germline CDR1 reads MNHEY; CDR2 reads SVGAGI. V lost 4 bases and J lost 8, with 15 bases in between. The CDR3 has 15 residues. The DNA for the CDR3 is TGTGCCAGCAGTTTGGACAGCCCCAACTATTCACCCCTCCACTTT. Encoded protein: CASSLDSPNYSPLHF.

The CDR3 DNA reads as TGTGCCAGCCGAACGGGGGTCAACGAGCAGTACTTC. Translating gives CASRTGVNEQYF. The chain recombines TRBV27 with TRBJ2-7; the D gene is possibly TRBD2 (6 bases). The CDR3 totals 12 residues. Germline V gene sequence: CDR1 MNHEY, CDR2 SMNVEV (reference sequence). V dropped 8 bases and J dropped 5 bases, with 13 bases sitting between them.

Note on this clone: This specimen includes other DNA sequences encoding the same CDR3. The chain has TRBV13 and TRBJ2-7; 7 bases align to TRBD2. Germline V gene lookup returns CDR1 PRHDT and CDR2 FYEKMQ (reference sequence). V gave up 4 bases and J gave up 4 bases; unmatched junction bases: 10. CDR3 length equals 15 residues. The chain's CDR3 is CASSSAGLKQYEQYF. The CDR3 DNA reads TGTGCCAGCAGCTCAGCGGGGCTTAAACAGTACGAGCAGTACTTC.

The chain couples TRBV6-5 to TRBJ1-2, with unresolved D. From germline, CDR1 is MNHEY and CDR2 SVGAGI. This CDR3 has 12 residues. V was clipped by 5 bases and J by 3 bases, with 7 bases between them. CDR3 bases: TGTGCCAGCAGTCCCGGGGACTATGGCTACACCTTC. This codes for CASSPGDYGYTF.